The 27 T cell receptor beta chains presented below share a single source sample, sequenced in a study of T-cell reconstitution after alpha-beta-depleted transplantation in children. The TCRbeta library incorporated unique molecular identifiers. Using its own MiXCR run on the PCR reads, TCRdb lists one record per CDR3 protein. The data contain hundreds of thousands of distinct CDR3 sequences, 13% of them singletons. The sequences come from PBMCs, mostly from graft donor cells, collected 360 days after TCRalphabeta/CD19-depleted stem cell transplant. These receptors were collected from a male patient under 18 who had a stem cell transplant for acute myeloid leukemia, so the T cells may come from the graft donor.

This sequence joins TRBV20-1 and TRBJ1-5, with D maybe TRBD1 (5 bases). Germline loops: CDR1 DFQATT, CDR2 SNEGSKA (reference sequence). The CDR3 spans 14 residues. Between the trimmed V and J ends, which lost 4 bases and 0 bases, there was a span of 10 bases. The DNA of the CDR3 is TGCAGTGCTACGAGACAGAGTAGCAATCAGCCCCAGCATTTT. It codes for CSATRQSSNQPQHF.

This chain links TRBV9 with TRBJ2-7, with D tentatively TRBD1 (5 bases). V was pared by 4 bases and J by 0 bases, with 11 bases between. The germline gives CDR1 SGDLS, CDR2 YYNGEE. This CDR3 is built from 14 residues. CDR3 DNA: TGTGCCAGCAGCCCCGGACAAATCTCCTACGAGCAGTACTTC. Its protein product is CASSPGQISYEQYF.

This clonotype was detected a few times. The chain joins TRBV6-2 or TRBV6-3 to TRBJ1-1; D gene uncertain. Germline-derived CDR1 and CDR2 are MNHEY and SVGEGT. The CDR3 length is 14 residues. With 1 base removed from V and 6 bases from J, the gap between germline ends came to 12 bases. The chain's CDR3 is CASSYWVTLAEAFF. CDR3 bases: TGTGCCAGCAGTTACTGGGTTACTCTGGCTGAAGCTTTCTTT.

This clonotype was counted between two and nine times. The CDR3 sequence is CASSSTLINYGYTF. The CDR3 DNA sequence: TGTGCCAGCAGCTCGACACTTATCAACTATGGCTACACCTTC. The V gene is TRBV7-8, the J gene TRBJ1-2; D is unclear. The CDR3 covers 14 residues. Germline loops: CDR1 SGHVS, CDR2 FQNEAQ. Trimming removed 4 bases at V and 2 bases at J, with 11 bases between.

This clonotype was counted between two and nine times. V and J are TRBV9 and TRBJ2-5; D gene ambiguous. The germline CDR1 and CDR2 sequences are SGDLS and YYNGEE. This CDR3 contains 13 residues. V was shortened by 0 bases and J by 4 bases, with 7 bases between the two germline ends. The CDR3 bases are TGTGCCAGCAGCGTAGATCTCCCAGAGACCCAGTACTTC. Translating gives CASSVDLPETQYF.

This chain uses TRBV28 with TRBJ2-5; TRBD2 matches at 14 bases. The V and J ends lost 6 bases and 5 bases, in that order; junction bases with no gene match: 8. There are 16 residues in the CDR3. Germline values: CDR1 MDHEN, CDR2 SYDVKM. Here the CDR3 DNA reads TGTGCCAGCAGCCCGGGACTAGCGGGAGTAGTGGAGACCCAGTACTTC. Amino acid sequence: CASSPGLAGVVETQYF.

About this clonotype itself: This sequence is one base from a far larger clone and is likely a read error. V gene TRBV18 combines with J gene TRBJ2-5; D remains ambiguous. V gave up 4 bases and J gave up 4 bases, with 4 bases separating them. Germline V gene data show CDR1 as KGHSH and CDR2 as LQKENI. The CDR3 totals 11 residues. The CDR3 loop reads CASSRAETQYF. CDR3 coding DNA: TGTGCCAGCTCACGGGCAGAGACCCAGTACTTC. Together with reference TRBV18 and TRBJ2-5, the CDR3 gives the full variable domain: NAGVMQNPRHLVRRRGQEARLRCSPMKGHSHVYWYRQLPEEGLKFMVYLQKENIIDESGMPKERFSAEFPKEGPSILRIQQVVRGDSAAYFCASSRAETQYFGPGTRLLVL.

V is TRBV29-1 and J is TRBJ2-7; a possible D gene is TRBD1 (5 bases). V lost 5 bases and J 0 bases, leaving 8 bases between the germline ends. Germline V lookup: CDR1 SQVTM, CDR2 ANQGSEA. The CDR3 spans 12 residues. CDR3 nucleotide sequence: TGCAGCGTTCGACAGAGCTCCTACGAGCAGTACTTC. It encodes CSVRQSSYEQYF.

This sequence joins TRBV7-2 and TRBJ2-7; 14 positions agree with TRBD2. V trimming: 4 bases; J trimming: 6 bases; junction bases outside the gene matches: 2. The CDR3 is 14 amino acids. CDR1 and CDR2 (germline): SGHTA, FQGNSA. DNA for the CDR3: TGTGCCAGCAGCTCCGGGACTAGCGGGAGCGAGCAGTACTTC. This translates into CASSSGTSGSEQYF.

In this sample, this clonotype turned up a few times. The rearrangement links TRBV18 to TRBJ2-3; D may be TRBD1 (6 bases). The CDR3 sequence is 16 residues long. Trimming cost V 0 bases and J 0 bases, with 10 bases left between them. Germline V gene data show CDR1 as KGHSH and CDR2 as LQKENI. The CDR3 region has the DNA TGTGCCAGCTCACCACCCGGACAGCCTAGCACAGATACGCAGTATTTT. Encoded protein: CASSPPGQPSTDTQYF.

The sample holds many counts of this clonotype. V gene TRBV12-3 or TRBV12-4 combines with J gene TRBJ2-3; 8 bases are a match to TRBD2. Trimming at V came to 10 bases and at J to 4 bases, leaving 10 bases not matched to a gene. This CDR3 has 14 amino acids. This CDR3 is CANREGVRADTQYF. The DNA for the CDR3 is TGTGCCAACCGGGAGGGAGTTAGGGCAGATACGCAGTATTTT.

This clonotype turned up a few times. The chain uses TRBV27 and TRBJ2-1, with 10 bases matching TRBD2. Germline trimming cut 3 bases from V and 7 bases from J; bases unmatched to any gene: 3. CDR3 size: 14 residues. Germline CDR1 MNHEY, CDR2 SMNVEV (reference sequence). The CDR3 nucleotides are TGTGCCAGCAGTTTTGTACTAGCGGGGAATGAGCAGTTCTTC. It encodes CASSFVLAGNEQFF.

Note on this clonotype: Here the CDR3 omits its conserved ending phenylalanine or tryptophan, so a read error is the likely source. This chain connects TRBV27 to TRBJ2-5; D is unclear. Germline loops: CDR1 MNHEY, CDR2 SMNVEV (reference sequence). This CDR3 is built from 12 residues. Trimming removed 5 bases at V and 4 bases at J, with 8 bases between. CDR3 region: CASSPVGETQYL. In DNA form, the CDR3 reads TGTGCCAGCAGTCCGGTCGGAGAGACCCAGTACCTC.

This clonotype was counted many times. The rearrangement links TRBV7-2 to TRBJ2-7; TRBD1 matches 11 bases. The CDR3 extends over 16 amino acids. After removal of 2 bases from V and 3 bases from J, the junction contained 6 bases not matched to a gene. The germline gives CDR1 SGHTA, CDR2 FQGNSA. CDR3 amino acids: CASSLIGTGGGYEQYF. The DNA of the CDR3 is TGTGCCAGCAGCTTAATAGGGACAGGGGGAGGCTACGAGCAGTACTTC.

This clonotype has more than one count but fewer than ten. This sequence joins TRBV7-9 and TRBJ2-1, with D perhaps TRBD1 or TRBD2 (5 bases each). V was shortened by 3 bases and J by 0 bases, with 12 bases between the two germline ends. The germline V gene encodes CDR1 SEHNR and CDR2 FQNEAQ (reference sequence). The CDR3 has 16 amino acids. Here the CDR3 reads CASSFSGGSSYNEQFF. The CDR3 DNA is TGTGCCAGCAGCTTTAGTGGGGGAAGCTCCTACAATGAGCAGTTCTTC. The entire variable domain, with the rest obtained from reference TRBV7-9 and TRBJ2-1, is as follows: DTGVSQNPRHKITKRGQNVTFRCDPISEHNRLYWYRQTLGQGPEFLTYFQNEAQLEKSRLLSDRFSAERPKGSFSTLEIQRTEQGDSAMYLCASSFSGGSSYNEQFFGPGTRLTVL.

The rearrangement uses TRBV20-1 and TRBJ1-3, with TRBD1 as a possible D gene (5 bases). Germline CDR1 reads DFQATT; CDR2 reads SNEGSKA (reference sequence). The CDR3 is made up of 13 amino acids. The V and J ends lost 5 bases and 0 bases respectively, with 8 bases between them. In DNA, the CDR3 is TGCAGTGCTGACGACAGCTCTGGAAACACCATATATTTT. This translates into CSADDSSGNTIYF.

The chain recombines TRBV29-1 with TRBJ2-1; TRBD1 matches 8 bases. The germline V gene encodes CDR1 SQVTM and CDR2 ANQGSEA. The CDR3 contains 13 residues. After removal of 8 bases from V and 7 bases from J, the junction contained 10 bases not matched to a gene. The CDR3 reads CSYRAGGKNEQFF. CDR3 coding DNA: TGCAGCTACAGGGCAGGGGGCAAAAATGAGCAGTTCTTC.

V and J are TRBV29-1 and TRBJ2-5; D uncertain. Trimming stripped 2 bases from V and 3 bases from J, with 10 bases between. Germline V gene data show CDR1 as SQVTM and CDR2 as ANQGSEA. This CDR3 region has 13 residues. Here the CDR3 reads CSVESWYKETQYF. In DNA form, the CDR3 reads TGCAGCGTTGAATCCTGGTACAAAGAGACCCAGTACTTC.

The rearrangement uses TRBV6-2 or TRBV6-3 and TRBJ1-1, with a weak D call TRBD1 (5 bases). This CDR3 comprises 14 residues. CDR1 is MNHEY, CDR2 SVGEGT, per germline. The V end was cut by 4 bases, the J end by 4 bases, with 13 bases between. CDR3 loop: CASSFQGLITEAFF. As DNA, the CDR3 is TGTGCCAGCAGTTTTCAGGGCCTGATCACTGAAGCTTTCTTT.

The genes are TRBV20-1 and TRBJ2-3; D possibly uses TRBD1 or TRBD2 (5 bases each). Trimming cost V 0 bases and J 2 bases, with 12 bases left between them. This CDR3 contains 15 residues. Germline V gene lookup returns CDR1 DFQATT and CDR2 SNEGSKA (reference sequence). CDR3 sequence: CSARDGRDPTDTQYF. CDR3 nucleotide sequence: TGCAGTGCTAGAGATGGAAGGGACCCCACAGATACGCAGTATTTT.

In nucleotides, the CDR3 is TGCGCCAGCAGCTTGGCCATGGACAGGGGCAATGAGCAGTTCTTC. This codes for CASSLAMDRGNEQFF. The V call is TRBV5-1, the J call TRBJ2-1; TRBD1 agrees at 9 bases. The CDR3 runs 15 residues. Germline values: CDR1 SGHRS, CDR2 YFSETQ. Germline trimming cut 0 bases from V and 6 bases from J; bases unmatched to any gene: 4.

This clonotype was detected only a few times. The rearrangement links TRBV5-1 to TRBJ1-6; 8 nucleotides line up with TRBD1. V dropped 5 bases and J dropped 8; count of bases not matched to a gene: 12. This CDR3 region has 16 residues. The germline V gene has CDR1 SGHRS and CDR2 YFSETQ. The CDR3 nucleotides read TGCGCCAGCAGGCGTGACAGGGGAGGAAGAGATTCACCCCTCCACTTT. Protein product: CASRRDRGGRDSPLHF. Full variable domain (missing parts from reference TRBV5-1 and TRBJ1-6): KAGVTQTPRYLIKTRGQQVTLSCSPISGHRSVSWYQQTPGQGLQFLFEYFSETQRNKGNFPGRFSGRQFSNSRSEMNVSTLELGDSALYLCASRRDRGGRDSPLHFGNGTRLTVT.

This clonotype appeared many times. The CDR3 DNA is TGTGCCAGCAGCCAACTCATTCTAGCGGAGACAGATACGCAGTATTTT. Amino acid sequence: CASSQLILAETDTQYF. The chain carries TRBV3-1 and TRBJ2-3, with 7 bases that match TRBD2. The CDR3 is 16 residues long. Germline CDR1 LGHDT, CDR2 YNNKEL (reference sequence). V lost 2 bases and J lost 3; bases outside the gene matches: 8.

This clonotype was seen a handful of times. One end of the junction varies from germline; a read error may be responsible. V is TRBV3-1 and J is TRBJ2-1, with 12 bases matching TRBD2. The germline CDR1 and CDR2 sequences are LGHDT and YNNKEL (reference sequence). The CDR3 has 16 residues. CDR3 protein: CASNQSLAGGYNEQFF. In DNA, the CDR3 is TGTGCCAGCAACCAATCCCTAGCGGGAGGGTACAATGAGCAGTTCTTC.

Points on this clonotype: A single base separates this from a much larger clone, so it may be a read error. V gene TRBV2 combines with J gene TRBJ2-3; 7 nucleotides align to TRBD2. Germline trimming cut 7 bases from V and 3 bases from J; bases unmatched to any gene: 7. Germline CDR1 reads SNHLY; CDR2 reads FYNNEI. The CDR3 has 14 residues. CDR3 sequence reads: CASKVGGPTDTQYF. The CDR3 DNA is TGTGCCAGCAAGGTGGGAGGGCCGACAGATACGCAGTATTTT.

Many counts were recorded for this clonotype. This chain links TRBV12-3 or TRBV12-4 with TRBJ2-7; no clear D gene. The CDR3 length is 16 residues. Trimming shortened V by 3 bases and J by 2 bases, and 17 bases separated the two germline ends. The DNA for the CDR3 is TGTGCCAGCAGTTTGTTCCCCCCGGCGGCAGCCTACGAGCAGTACTTC. This sequence encodes CASSLFPPAAAYEQYF.

This clonotype has a handful of counts. The chain joins TRBV6-1 to TRBJ1-3; D ambiguous. The V gene's germline CDR1 is MNHNS and CDR2 SASEGT. Deletions cut 6 bases from V and 0 bases from J, with 12 bases between. This CDR3 comprises 15 residues. The CDR3 DNA sequence: TGTGCCAGCAGCTTTGACACCAACTCTGGAAACACCATATATTTT. Its protein product is CASSFDTNSGNTIYF.